This TCR beta chain was documented in a study of vaccination effects on CD4 cells after COVID-19. The CDR3 is 15 amino acids. Germline-derived CDR1 and CDR2 are MDHEN and SYDVKM. With 7 bases clipped from V and 6 bases from J, the junction kept 11 bases outside the gene matches. Profiled with immunoSEQ multiplex PCR; TCRdb holds only in-frame clones, not every one. The profile shows 75,000 or so clones, over 70% of them singletons. In the ViraFEST assay, antigen-specific CD4+ clonotypes were identified by expansion after peptide-pool stimulation. At the end of roughly ten days of culture, CD4+ T cells were isolated. Each participant was administered two doses of either the BNT162b2 or the mRNA-1273 vaccine. Vaccinated recipients, who were negative for nucleocapsid antibodies, had no history of SARS-CoV-2 infection. Supplemented with about 10 IU/ml IL-2 and approximately 10 ug/ml peptides, around 2 million PBMC per well were kept in culture. In the cultures, half the medium was exchanged for IL-2 medium on days 3 and 7.

Note on this clone: Its target is unknown.

The sample was CD4+ T cells from PBMCs cultured with HCoV-OC43 spike peptides, taken after COVID-19 vaccination. The subset denotes: HCoV-OC43 spike overlapping peptide pool stimulation. The sequence came from a human donor who received a COVID-19 vaccine. V gene TRBV28 combines with J gene TRBJ2-4; 8 nucleotides align to TRBD1. CDR3 in DNA: TGTGCCAGCAAAAGAGGCAGGGGGCAGGGAAACATTCAGTACTTC. Translation gives CASKRGRGQGNIQYF.